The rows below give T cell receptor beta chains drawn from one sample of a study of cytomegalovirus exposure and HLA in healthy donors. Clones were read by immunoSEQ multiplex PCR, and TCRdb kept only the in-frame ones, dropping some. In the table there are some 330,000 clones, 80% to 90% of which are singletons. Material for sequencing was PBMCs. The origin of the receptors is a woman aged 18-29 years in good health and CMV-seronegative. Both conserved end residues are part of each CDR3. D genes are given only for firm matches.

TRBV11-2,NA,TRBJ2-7,CASSKPSLAEQYF,TGTGCCAGCAGCAAGCCCTCGTTAGCCGAGCAGTACTTC
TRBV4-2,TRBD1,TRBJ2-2,CASSSGTGNTGELFF,TGTGCCAGCAGCTCCGGGACAGGGAACACCGGGGAGCTGTTTTTT
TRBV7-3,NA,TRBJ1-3,CASSLAGSSSGNTIYF,TGTGCCAGCAGCTTAGCCGGGTCCAGCTCTGGAAACACCATATATTTT
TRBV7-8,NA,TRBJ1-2,CASSLAAQNYGYTF,TGTGCCAGCAGCTTAGCGGCACAGAACTATGGCTACACCTTC
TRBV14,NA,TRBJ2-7,CASSQDLAPQYF,TGTGCCAGCAGCCAAGATTTGGCCCCGCAGTACTTC
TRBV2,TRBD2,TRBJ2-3,CASSALAAFTDTQYF,TGTGCCAGCAGTGCGCTAGCGGCGTTCACAGATACGCAGTATTTT
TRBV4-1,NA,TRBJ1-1,CASSQARMNTEAFF,TGCGCCAGCAGCCAAGCTCGTATGAACACTGAAGCTTTCTTT
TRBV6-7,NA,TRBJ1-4,CASSYIGLLITTNEKLFF,TGTGCCAGCAGTTACATAGGACTGTTGATCACAACTAATGAAAAACTGTTTTTT
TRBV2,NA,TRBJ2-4,CASWGLAKNIQYF,TGTGCCAGCTGGGGACTAGCCAAAAACATTCAGTACTTC
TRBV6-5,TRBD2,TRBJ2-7,CASSRTSGRAYEQYF,TGTGCCAGCAGCAGGACTAGCGGGAGGGCCTACGAGCAGTACTTC
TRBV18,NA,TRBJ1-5,CASSPDRTRPQHF,TGTGCCAGCTCACCAGACCGGACTCGGCCCCAGCATTTT
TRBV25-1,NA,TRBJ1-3,CASSARNSGNTIYF,TGTGCCAGCAGTGCCAGGAACTCTGGAAACACCATATATTTT
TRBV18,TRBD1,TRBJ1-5,CASSTGTGGIRGNQPQHF,TGTGCCAGCTCAACCGGGACAGGGGGAATAAGAGGCAATCAGCCCCAGCATTTT
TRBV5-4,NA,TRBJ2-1,CASSLEQALREQFF,TGTGCCAGCAGCTTGGAACAGGCCCTGAGGGAGCAGTTCTTC
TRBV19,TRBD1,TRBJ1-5,CASSIGGGTGEVNQPQHF,TGTGCCAGTAGTATAGGGGGAGGGACAGGGGAGGTCAATCAGCCCCAGCATTTT
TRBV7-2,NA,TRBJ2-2,CASSTFLEASQNTGELFF,TGTGCCAGCAGCACATTCCTAGAGGCTAGCCAAAACACCGGGGAGCTGTTTTTT
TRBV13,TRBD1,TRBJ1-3,CASSLVQLTGVGNTIYF,TGTGCCAGCAGCTTAGTCCAACTTACAGGGGTCGGAAACACCATATATTTT